This TCR beta chain was sequenced during a study of blood T cell repertoires in COVID-19. Study details: The samples span acute and convalescent COVID-19 from the United States, Italy and Spain. From T cells, B-cell-depleted T cells, or PBMCs came the material, which was cDNA or gDNA.

In the study's own analysis: Reference gene primer amplification gave estimated nucleated cell counts. Profiled with immunoSEQ multiplex PCR; TCRdb holds only in-frame clones, not every one. The V and J calls and clone size are taken from that table; D and trimming were inferred from the DNA. The repertoire holds more than 65,000 clones, more than 65% seen once, with less than 20% in the top ten. The sequence was collected from a woman aged 80 or over with active or convalescent COVID-19. Sequencing was carried out using peripheral blood.

The CDR3 coding sequence is TGTGCCAGCAGCACCTCCCCGACTAGCTCCGAGCAGTACTTC. Residues: CASSTSPTSSEQYF. The chain links TRBV3-1 (or the pseudogene TRBV3-2) to TRBJ2-7; 7 bases align to TRBD2. V was pared by 5 bases and J by 6 bases, with 10 bases of the junction left unmatched. The CDR3 spans 14 residues. CDR1 and CDR2 (germline): LGHDT, YNNKEL (reference sequence).